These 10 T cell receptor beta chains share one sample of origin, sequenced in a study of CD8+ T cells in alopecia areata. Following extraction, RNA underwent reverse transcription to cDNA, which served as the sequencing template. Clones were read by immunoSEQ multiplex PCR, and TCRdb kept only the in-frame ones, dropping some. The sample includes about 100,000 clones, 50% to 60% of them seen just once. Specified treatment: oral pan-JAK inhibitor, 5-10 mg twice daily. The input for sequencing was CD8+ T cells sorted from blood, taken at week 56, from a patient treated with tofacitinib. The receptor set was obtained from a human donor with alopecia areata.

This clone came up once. The CDR3 nucleotides are TGTGCCAGCAGTTACCAGGACCCAACCAATGAGCAGTTCTTC. This translates into CASSYQDPTNEQFF. The V call is TRBV6-5, the J call TRBJ2-1; D is unresolved. The CDR3 sequence is 14 residues long. The V gene's germline CDR1 is MNHEY and CDR2 SVGAGI. V dropped 2 bases and J dropped 6 bases, with 11 bases sitting between them.

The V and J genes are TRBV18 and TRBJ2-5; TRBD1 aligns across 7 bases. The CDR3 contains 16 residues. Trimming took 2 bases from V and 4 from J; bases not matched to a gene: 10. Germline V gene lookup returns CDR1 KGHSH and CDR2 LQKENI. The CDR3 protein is CASSPNRDRRGETQYF. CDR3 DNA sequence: TGTGCCAGCTCACCAAACCGGGACAGACGAGGAGAGACCCAGTACTTC.

The CDR3 DNA reads TGTGCCAGTAGTACGACAGGGATCGAGCAGTACTTC. Residues: CASSTTGIEQYF. The chain has TRBV19 and TRBJ2-7; 7 bases are shared with TRBD1. The J segment lost 6 bases and the V segment lost 4 bases, leaving 3 bases of the junction unmatched. Germline CDR1 reads LNHDA; CDR2 reads SQIVND (reference sequence). The CDR3 has 12 amino acids.

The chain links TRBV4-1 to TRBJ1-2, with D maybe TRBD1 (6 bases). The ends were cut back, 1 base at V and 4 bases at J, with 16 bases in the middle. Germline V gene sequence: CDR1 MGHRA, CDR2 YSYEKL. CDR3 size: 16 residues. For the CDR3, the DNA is TGCGCCAGCAGCCAAGCGCTTTCGGGGGGCGGCTATGGCTACACCTTC. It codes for CASSQALSGGGYGYTF.

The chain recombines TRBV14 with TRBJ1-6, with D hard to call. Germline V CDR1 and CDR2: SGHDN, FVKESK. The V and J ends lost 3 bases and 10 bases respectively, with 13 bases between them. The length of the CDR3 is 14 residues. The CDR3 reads CASSQRVRRSPLHF. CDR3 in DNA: TGTGCCAGCAGCCAGAGGGTAAGAAGATCACCCCTCCACTTT.

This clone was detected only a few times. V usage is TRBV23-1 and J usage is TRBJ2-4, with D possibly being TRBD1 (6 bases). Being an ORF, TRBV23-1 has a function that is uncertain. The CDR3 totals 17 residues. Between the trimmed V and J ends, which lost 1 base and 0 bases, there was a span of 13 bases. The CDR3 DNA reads TGCGCCAGCAGTCAATGGACAGCAAGATTAGCCAAAAACATTCAGTACTTC. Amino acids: CASSQWTARLAKNIQYF.

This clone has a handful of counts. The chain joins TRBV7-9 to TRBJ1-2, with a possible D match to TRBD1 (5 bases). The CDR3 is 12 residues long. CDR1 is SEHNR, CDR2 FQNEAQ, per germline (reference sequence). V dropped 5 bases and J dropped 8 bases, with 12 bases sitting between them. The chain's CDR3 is CASSGQGGGYTF. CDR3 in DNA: TGTGCCAGCAGCGGGCAGGGCGGAGGCTACACCTTC.

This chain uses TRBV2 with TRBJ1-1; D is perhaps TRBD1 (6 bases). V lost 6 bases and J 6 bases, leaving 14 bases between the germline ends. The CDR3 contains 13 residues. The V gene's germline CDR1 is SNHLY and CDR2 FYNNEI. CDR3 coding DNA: TGTGCCAGCAGCACAAGGGACACACCTGAAGCTTTCTTT. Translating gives CASSTRDTPEAFF.

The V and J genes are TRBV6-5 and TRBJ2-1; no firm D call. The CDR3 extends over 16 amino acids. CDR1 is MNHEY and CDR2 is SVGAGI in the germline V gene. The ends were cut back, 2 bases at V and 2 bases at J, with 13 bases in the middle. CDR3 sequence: CASSYLGFRPYNEQFF. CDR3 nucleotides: TGTGCCAGCAGTTACCTCGGCTTTCGACCCTACAATGAGCAGTTCTTC.

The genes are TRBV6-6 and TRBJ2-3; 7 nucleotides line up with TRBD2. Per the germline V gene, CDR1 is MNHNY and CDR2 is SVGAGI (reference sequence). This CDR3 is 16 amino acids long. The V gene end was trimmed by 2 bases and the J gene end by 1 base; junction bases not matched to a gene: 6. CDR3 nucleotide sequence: TGTGCCAGCAGTTACCTATGGACTAGGGGCACAGATACGCAGTATTTT. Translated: CASSYLWTRGTDTQYF.